These T cell receptor beta chains were read from a single sample in a study of T cell changes during pregnancy in multiple sclerosis. Produced via immunoSEQ multiplex PCR; TCRdb's table is partial and in-frame only. The sample lists some 49,000 clones; 85% to 95% were seen once. The sequencing here drew on CD8+ T cells from peripheral blood mononuclear cells, taken in the first trimester of pregnancy. The origin of the receptors is a female donor with multiple sclerosis, enrolled in a pregnancy study. The CDR3 runs from the conserved cysteine through the conserved F or W. D genes are given only for firm matches. Clone size appears in some rows only: once, few, many, or a class for an expanded clone.

v_gene	d_gene	abundance	j_gene	CDR3aa	CDR3nt
TRBV28	-	-	TRBJ1-6	CATAWGVYNSPLHF	TGTGCCACTGCGTGGGGGGTTTATAATTCACCCCTCCACTTT
TRBV27	-	-	TRBJ1-5	CASSPTRYQPQHF	TGTGCCAGCAGTCCAACACGATACCAGCCCCAGCATTTT
TRBV7-8	TRBD2	-	TRBJ2-3	CASSPLAGGARNPLTQYF	TGTGCCAGCAGCCCGCTAGCGGGAGGTGCTCGGAACCCCTTGACGCAGTATTTT
TRBV10-1	TRBD1	-	TRBJ1-2	CASSESKGGDGYTF	TGCGCCAGCAGTGAGTCGAAAGGGGGCGATGGCTACACCTTC
TRBV9	TRBD1	-	TRBJ2-5	CASSDGTGAQETQYF	TGTGCCAGCAGCGACGGTACAGGGGCCCAAGAGACCCAGTACTTC
TRBV29-1	-	-	TRBJ1-2	CSVQGGGYGYTF	TGCAGCGTCCAGGGAGGAGGATATGGCTACACCTTC
TRBV28	TRBD2	once	TRBJ2-3	CASSFLAGTDTQYF	TGTGCCAGCAGTTTCCTAGCGGGGACAGATACGCAGTATTTT
TRBV27	TRBD1	-	TRBJ2-7	CASSDKGQTYEQYF	TGTGCCAGCAGCGACAAGGGACAGACCTACGAGCAGTACTTC
TRBV6-5	-	-	TRBJ1-5	CAAGGNGPQHF	TGTGCCGCGGGGGGGAATGGGCCCCAGCATTTT
TRBV5-4	TRBD2	-	TRBJ2-1	CASSFRGGNEQFF	TGTGCCAGCAGCTTCCGGGGGGGGAATGAGCAGTTCTTC
TRBV5-1	-	-	TRBJ2-7	CASRPPGSSSYEQYF	TGCGCCAGCCGACCCCCGGGGTCCTCCTCCTACGAGCAGTACTTC
TRBV5-1	-	few	TRBJ1-1	CASSLGGRSEAFF	TGCGCCAGCAGCTTGGGGGGCAGATCTGAAGCTTTCTTT
TRBV21-1	-	-	TRBJ2-7	CASSKTGTLLNEQYF	TGTGCCAGCAGCAAAACCGGGACACTACTCAACGAGCAGTACTTC
TRBV6-1	TRBD1	-	TRBJ2-7	CASSEEGTGGHEQYF	TGTGCCAGCAGTGAGGAAGGGACAGGGGGCCACGAGCAGTACTTC
TRBV4-2	-	-	TRBJ1-1	CASSQGVTANTEAFF	TGTGCCAGCAGCCAAGGGGTGACAGCGAACACTGAAGCTTTCTTT
TRBV6-1	TRBD1	-	TRBJ2-3	CASSFSDRNF	TGTGCCAGCAGTTTCTCGGACAGGAATTTT
TRBV2	TRBD1	-	TRBJ1-2	CATVTGGYGYTF	TGTGCCACCGTGACAGGGGGCTATGGCTACACCTTC
TRBV6-5	TRBD1	-	TRBJ1-2	CASEGQRPLLYGYTF	TGTGCCAGCGAGGGACAGCGGCCCCTCCTCTATGGCTACACCTTC
TRBV19	-	-	TRBJ1-2	CASRQGLDGYTF	TGTGCCAGTAGGCAGGGGCTAGACGGCTACACCTTC
TRBV4-1	-	-	TRBJ2-7	CASSQEVGAGADHEQYF	TGCGCCAGCAGCCAAGAGGTAGGGGCAGGGGCTGACCACGAGCAGTACTTC
TRBV9	-	-	TRBJ2-1	CASSVNREGSYNEQFF	TGTGCCAGCAGCGTAAACAGAGAGGGTTCCTACAATGAGCAGTTCTTC
TRBV11-2	-	-	TRBJ2-7	CASSGWDTSYEQYF	TGTGCCAGCAGCGGGTGGGACACCTCCTACGAGCAGTACTTC
TRBV9	-	-	TRBJ1-1	CASSVSPMGATEAFF	TGTGCCAGCAGCGTAAGCCCGATGGGGGCCACTGAAGCTTTCTTT
TRBV6-6	-	-	TRBJ1-1	CASSTGGGEAFF	TGTGCCAGCAGTACCGGGGGGGGTGAAGCTTTCTTT
TRBV9	-	-	TRBJ2-1	CASSVGGVAYNEQFF	TGTGCCAGCAGCGTAGGCGGGGTCGCCTACAATGAGCAGTTCTTC
TRBV25-1	TRBD2	-	TRBJ2-1	CASSPSGSYEQFF	TGTGCCAGCAGCCCTAGCGGTAGCTATGAGCAGTTCTTC
TRBV29-1	TRBD2	-	TRBJ2-7	CSVGPSGISYEQYF	TGCAGCGTTGGGCCTAGCGGGATCTCCTACGAGCAGTACTTC
TRBV27	-	-	TRBJ1-5	CASRVYSNQPQHF	TGTGCCAGCCGGGTCTATAGCAATCAGCCCCAGCATTTT
TRBV9	-	-	TRBJ2-1	CASSVVGSSYNEQFF	TGTGCCAGCAGCGTAGTTGGTAGCTCCTACAATGAGCAGTTCTTC
TRBV19	-	-	TRBJ1-1	CASGMGNTEAFF	TGTGCCTCAGGAATGGGGAACACTGAAGCTTTCTTT
TRBV15	-	-	TRBJ2-3	CATSRSGLTDTQYF	TGTGCCACCAGCAGATCGGGACTCACAGATACGCAGTATTTT
TRBV10-1	TRBD2	-	TRBJ2-2	CASSTTSGRTGELFF	TGCGCCAGCAGCACGACTAGCGGGAGAACCGGGGAGCTGTTTTTT
TRBV13	-	-	TRBJ1-4	CASSSDGSGAEKLFF	TGTGCCAGCAGCTCGGACGGAAGTGGGGCTGAAAAACTGTTTTTT
TRBV4-1	TRBD1	-	TRBJ2-3	CASSQRAGGEDTQYF	TGCGCCAGCAGCCAGCGGGCAGGGGGCGAGGATACGCAGTATTTT
TRBV9	-	-	TRBJ2-7	CASSVAKVSYEQYF	TGTGCCAGCAGCGTAGCTAAAGTCTCCTACGAGCAGTACTTC
TRBV4-1	-	-	TRBJ1-1	CASSQGGRENTEAFF	TGCGCCAGCAGCCAAGGTGGCAGGGAGAACACTGAAGCTTTCTTT
TRBV19	TRBD1	-	TRBJ1-2	CASSTGTGKGYTF	TGTGCCAGTAGCACCGGGACAGGGAAAGGCTACACCTTC
TRBV7-9	-	-	TRBJ2-2	CASSSSGTGELFF	TGTGCCAGCAGCTCCTCAGGCACCGGGGAGCTGTTTTTT
TRBV27	-	-	TRBJ1-5	CASSYEFGQPQHF	TGTGCCAGCAGTTACGAGTTCGGTCAGCCCCAGCATTTT
TRBV28	TRBD1	-	TRBJ1-5	CASSLGHTGAFGQPQHF	TGTGCCAGCAGTCTAGGACATACAGGGGCGTTCGGTCAGCCCCAGCATTTT
TRBV9	TRBD1	-	TRBJ2-1	CASSPISNRGSGDNEQFF	TGTGCCAGCAGCCCCATCTCAAACAGGGGTTCCGGGGACAATGAGCAGTTCTTC